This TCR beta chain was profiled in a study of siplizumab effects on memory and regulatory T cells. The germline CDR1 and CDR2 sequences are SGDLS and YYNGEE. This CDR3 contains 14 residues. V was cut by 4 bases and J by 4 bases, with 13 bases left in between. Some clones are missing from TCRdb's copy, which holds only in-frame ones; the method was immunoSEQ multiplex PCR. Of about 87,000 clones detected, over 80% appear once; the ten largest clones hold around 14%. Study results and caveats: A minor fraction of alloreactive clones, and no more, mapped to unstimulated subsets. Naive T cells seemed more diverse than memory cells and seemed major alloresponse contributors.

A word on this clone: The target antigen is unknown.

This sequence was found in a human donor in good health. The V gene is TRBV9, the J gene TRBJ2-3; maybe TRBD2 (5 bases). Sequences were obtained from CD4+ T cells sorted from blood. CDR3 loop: CASSYLTRPDTQYF. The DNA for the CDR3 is TGTGCCAGCAGCTACCTCACTAGACCAGATACGCAGTATTTT.